This is a list of T cell receptor beta chains from one sample in a study of blood T cell repertoires in COVID-19. Libraries were prepared by immunoSEQ multiplex PCR; TCRdb keeps only in-frame clonotypes and omits some of them. Of tens of thousands of clones listed, approximately 80% are singletons. The specimen was peripheral blood. Receptors were obtained from a woman aged 60 to 75 with acute or convalescent COVID-19. Both conserved end residues are trimmed from each CDR3.

j_call v_call cdr3_aa
TRBJ1-2 TRBV19 ASSIDRQDRYGYT
TRBJ1-2 TRBV19 ASSMTGKSNYGYT
TRBJ1-2 TRBV13 ASSPDRGNYGYT
TRBJ1-3 TRBV1 TSSQGTSRNTIY
TRBJ2-7 TRBV19 ASSIKGTSEQY
TRBJ1-2 TRBV7-9 ASSLNRDYGYT
TRBJ2-3 TRBV2 ASSGTSGGSATQY
TRBJ2-2 TRBV10-3 AIGVAGVTGELF
TRBJ2-1 TRBV29-1 SVGSQNRGNEQF
TRBJ1-4 TRBV11-2 ASSWGVNEKLF
TRBJ1-1 TRBV2 ASRWTGEDTEAF
TRBJ2-1 TRBV2 ASSRASGSGEQF
TRBJ2-7 TRBV4-1 ASSHYSSTPSYEQY
TRBJ1-2 TRBV15 ATSPQGSYGYT
TRBJ2-1 TRBV2 ASCPGGRSYNEQF
TRBJ2-1 TRBV28 ASSSSGGGYNEQF
TRBJ2-2 TRBV6-6 ASSYRQGRTGELF
TRBJ1-1 TRBV6-1 ASSDAVNTEAF
TRBJ1-2 TRBV25-1 ASGPGRGFGYT
TRBJ2-1 TRBV3-1/TRBV3-2 ASSQEVIAGDF
TRBJ1-1 TRBV7-9 ASSSDRVNTEAF
TRBJ1-5 TRBV19 ASKGDRVYQQDQPQH
TRBJ2-1 TRBV10-3 AIGPSTGGLARF
TRBJ1-6 TRBV6-6 ASSYSGDRGSPLH
TRBJ2-7 TRBV3-1/TRBV3-2 ASSQWGSGTSNEQY
TRBJ2-7 TRBV19 ASSGNRGWYEQY
TRBJ2-1 TRBV7-7 ASSPGTSGNNEQF
TRBJ1-1 TRBV18 ASSPIQGAGTEAF
TRBJ1-5 TRBV6-5 ASTRTGFGDQPQH
TRBJ1-1 TRBV6-5 ASSYLGALMNTEAF
TRBJ2-7 TRBV5-6 ASSVLSGGAYEQY
TRBJ1-1 TRBV5-6 ASSRRQTNTEAF
TRBJ2-1 TRBV6-1 ASSELPLVGSGF
TRBJ1-2 TRBV7-2 ASSLARGGQIGYT
TRBJ2-7 TRBV24-1 ATSGTGSYEQY
TRBJ1-3 TRBV5-1 ASSLETSGNTIY
TRBJ2-7 TRBV9 ASSVGLLGEQY
TRBJ2-2 TRBV9 ASSVVAGVRYTGELF
TRBJ1-1 TRBV30 AWENRGAWLAF
TRBJ2-3 TRBV9 ASSVFVSSGSTDTQY
TRBJ2-1 TRBV27 ASSGPGAYNEQF
TRBJ1-3 TRBV7-9 ASTYQGSAGYGNTIY
TRBJ1-5 TRBV20-1 SASEVGLRDRAQPQH
TRBJ2-6 TRBV18 ASSPPVGSGANVLT
TRBJ1-2 TRBV15 ATSRDSRDGYT
TRBJ2-7 TRBV4-1 ASSQDSQGLRGQY
TRBJ1-2 TRBV4-1 ASSQGRQVYGYT
TRBJ1-5 TRBV9 ASRRTGAPITPQH
TRBJ2-1 TRBV6-1 ASSGGGQGAWTYNEQF
TRBJ1-2 TRBV19 ASSRQGSYGYT
TRBJ1-6 TRBV2 ASLRGQGANMDNSPLH
TRBJ1-3 TRBV9 ASSDPPIGNTIY
TRBJ2-3 TRBV7-9 ASSLGRGPRGTDTQY
TRBJ2-5 TRBV28 ASSQTGYSLLRKETQY
TRBJ1-1 TRBV10-3 AISESQGEGTEAF
TRBJ2-7 TRBV18 ASSPPEAGQGREQY
TRBJ1-6 TRBV28 ATTSPGTGGYNSPLH